There are a few counts of the clone carrying this T cell receptor (beta chain). Its target is not known. This sample was taken from a study of beta chain features in type 1 diabetes. Study results and limitations: A moderate, significant TCRB CDR3 shortening appeared in type 1 diabetes across four CD4+ subsets. The study notes PCR might favor shorter templates equally in patients and controls. The VDJ junctions of type 1 diabetes patients carried fewer insertions and more deletions.

Expressed TCRB transcripts were sequenced, since all the RNA that had been isolated was reverse transcribed. Clones were sequenced by immunoSEQ multiplex PCR, and TCRdb holds only the in-frame ones, with some missing. Of about 150,000 clones listed, roughly a tenth are singletons. V lost 1 base and J 3 bases, leaving 16 bases between the germline ends. From germline, CDR1 is SGHVS and CDR2 FQNEAQ. CDR3 length: 17 residues. CD4+ naive, central memory, regulatory and stem cell-like memory cells were sorted via CD45RO/CCR7/CD25/CD127/CD95/CD27. The TCR sequence derives from a man younger than 35 in good health. The chain employs TRBV7-8 and TRBJ2-1; D may be TRBD2 (6 bases). Sequenced sample: naive CD4+ T cells from blood. CDR3 sequence reads: CASSLGPRAGNYNEQFF. CDR3 sequence (DNA): TGTGCCAGCAGCTTAGGCCCCCGGGCGGGGAACTACAATGAGCAGTTCTTC.